This TCR beta chain was retrieved from a study of control samples from healthy donors and cancer patients. Sequenced by immunoSEQ multiplex PCR; TCRdb stores in-frame clones only, minus some. The sample carries 45,000 to 65,000 clones, about 90% recorded once. With 4 bases removed from V and 10 bases from J, the gap between germline ends came to 17 bases. Germline V CDR1 and CDR2: SGDLS, YYNGEE. This CDR3 contains 13 residues. This clonotype was sampled from a man aged 45-60 years with head and neck cancer. The chain uses TRBV9 and TRBJ1-1; perhaps TRBD1 as D (5 bases). The specimen was PBMCs. CDR3 residues: CASSPGEGRVAFF. The CDR3 DNA reads as TGTGCCAGCAGCCCGGGGGAAGGGCGCGTAGCTTTCTTT.